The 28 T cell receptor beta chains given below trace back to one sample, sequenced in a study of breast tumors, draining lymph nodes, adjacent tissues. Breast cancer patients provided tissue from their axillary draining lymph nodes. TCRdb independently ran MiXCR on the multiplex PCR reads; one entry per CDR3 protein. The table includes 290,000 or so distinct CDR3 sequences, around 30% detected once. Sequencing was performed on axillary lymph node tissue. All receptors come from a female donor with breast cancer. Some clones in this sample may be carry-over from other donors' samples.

This CDR3 reads CASSEEKGDNYGYTF. In DNA, the CDR3 is TGTGCCAGCAGTGAAGAGAAAGGGGATAACTATGGCTACACCTTC. The chain has TRBV6-1 and TRBJ1-2; possible D gene TRBD1, 5 bases. Germline V gene lookup returns CDR1 MNHNS and CDR2 SASEGT. The V end was cut by 1 base, the J end by 1 base, with 10 bases between. CDR3 length: 15 amino acids.

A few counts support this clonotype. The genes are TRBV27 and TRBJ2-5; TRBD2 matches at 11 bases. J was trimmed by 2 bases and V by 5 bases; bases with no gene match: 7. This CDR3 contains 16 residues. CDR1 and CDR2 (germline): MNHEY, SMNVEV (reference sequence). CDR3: CASSKLAGEYQETQYF. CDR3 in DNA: TGTGCCAGCAGTAAACTAGCGGGAGAATATCAAGAGACCCAGTACTTC.

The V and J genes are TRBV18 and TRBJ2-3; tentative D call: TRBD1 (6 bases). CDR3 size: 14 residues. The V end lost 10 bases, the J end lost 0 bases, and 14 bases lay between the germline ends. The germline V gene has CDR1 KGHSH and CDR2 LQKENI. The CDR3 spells CATQGRISTDTQYF. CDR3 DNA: TGTGCCACCCAGGGGCGGATTAGCACAGATACGCAGTATTTT.

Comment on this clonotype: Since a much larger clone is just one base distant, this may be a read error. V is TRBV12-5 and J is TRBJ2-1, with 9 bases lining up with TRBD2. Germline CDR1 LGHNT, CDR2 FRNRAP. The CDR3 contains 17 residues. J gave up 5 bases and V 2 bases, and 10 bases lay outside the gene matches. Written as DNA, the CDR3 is TGTGCTAGTGGTTTGCAAGCGGGAGGTTGGGCAGACAATGAGCAGTTCTTC. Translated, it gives CASGLQAGGWADNEQFF.

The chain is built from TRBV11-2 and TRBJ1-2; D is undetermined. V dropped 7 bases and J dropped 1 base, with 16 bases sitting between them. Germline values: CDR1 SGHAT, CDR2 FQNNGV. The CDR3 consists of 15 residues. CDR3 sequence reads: CASTRETRINYGYTF. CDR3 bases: TGTGCCAGCACGCGGGAGACACGAATTAACTATGGCTACACCTTC.

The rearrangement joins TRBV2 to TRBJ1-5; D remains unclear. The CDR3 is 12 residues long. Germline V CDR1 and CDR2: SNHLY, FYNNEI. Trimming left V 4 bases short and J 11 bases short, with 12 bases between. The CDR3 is CASSGDFETQHF. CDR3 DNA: TGTGCCAGCAGTGGGGATTTCGAGACCCAGCATTTT.

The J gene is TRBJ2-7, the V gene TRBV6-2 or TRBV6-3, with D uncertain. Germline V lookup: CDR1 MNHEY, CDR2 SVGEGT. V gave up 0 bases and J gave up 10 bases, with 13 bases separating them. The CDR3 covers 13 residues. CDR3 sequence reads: CASSYSFTSDQYF. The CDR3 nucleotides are TGTGCCAGCAGTTACTCGTTTACCTCCGACCAGTACTTC.

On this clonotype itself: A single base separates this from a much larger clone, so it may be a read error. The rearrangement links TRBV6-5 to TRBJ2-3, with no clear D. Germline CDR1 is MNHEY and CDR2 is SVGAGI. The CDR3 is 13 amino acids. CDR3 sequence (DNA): TGTGCGAGTCTGAACACAGACACAGATACGCAGTATTTT. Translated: CASLNTDTDTQYF.

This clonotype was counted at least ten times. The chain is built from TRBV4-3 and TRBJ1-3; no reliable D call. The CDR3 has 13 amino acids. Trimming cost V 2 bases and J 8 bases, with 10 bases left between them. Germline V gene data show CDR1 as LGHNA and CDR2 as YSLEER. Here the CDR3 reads CASSQRRRDTIYF. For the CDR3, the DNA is TGCGCCAGCAGCCAAAGGAGGAGAGACACCATATATTTT.

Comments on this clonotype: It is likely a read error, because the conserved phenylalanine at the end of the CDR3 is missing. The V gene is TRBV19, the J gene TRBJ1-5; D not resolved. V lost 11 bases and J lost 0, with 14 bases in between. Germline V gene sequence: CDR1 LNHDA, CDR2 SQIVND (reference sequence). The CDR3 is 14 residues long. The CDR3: CAGTEGHSNQPQHS. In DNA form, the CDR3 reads TGTGCCGGTACCGAAGGGCATAGCAATCAGCCCCAGCATTCT.

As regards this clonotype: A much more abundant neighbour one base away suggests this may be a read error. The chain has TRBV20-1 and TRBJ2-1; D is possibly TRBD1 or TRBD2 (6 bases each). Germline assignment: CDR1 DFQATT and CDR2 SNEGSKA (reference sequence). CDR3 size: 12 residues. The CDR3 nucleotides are TGCAGTGCTGGGGGGCAGCGGGCAGAGCCGTTCTTC. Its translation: CSAGGQRAEPFF.

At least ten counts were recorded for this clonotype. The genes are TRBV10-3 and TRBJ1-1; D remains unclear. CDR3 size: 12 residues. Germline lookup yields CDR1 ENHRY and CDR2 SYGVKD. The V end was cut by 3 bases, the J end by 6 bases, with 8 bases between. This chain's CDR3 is CAISDTGAEAFF. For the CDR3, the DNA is TGTGCCATCAGTGATACCGGGGCTGAAGCTTTCTTT.

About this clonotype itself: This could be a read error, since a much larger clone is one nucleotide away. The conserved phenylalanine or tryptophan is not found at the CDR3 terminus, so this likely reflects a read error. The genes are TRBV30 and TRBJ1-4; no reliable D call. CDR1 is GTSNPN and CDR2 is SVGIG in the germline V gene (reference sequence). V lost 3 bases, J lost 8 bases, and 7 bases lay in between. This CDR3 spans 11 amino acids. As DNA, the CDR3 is TGTGCCTGGAGATTTGACGAAAAACTGTTTCTT. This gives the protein CAWRFDEKLFL.

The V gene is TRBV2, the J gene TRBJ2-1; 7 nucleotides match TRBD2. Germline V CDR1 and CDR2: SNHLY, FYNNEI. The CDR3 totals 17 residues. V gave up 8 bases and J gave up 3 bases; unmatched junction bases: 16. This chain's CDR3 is CASLGSPTSRIYNEQFF. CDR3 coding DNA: TGTGCCAGCCTAGGAAGTCCGACTAGCAGGATCTACAATGAGCAGTTCTTC.

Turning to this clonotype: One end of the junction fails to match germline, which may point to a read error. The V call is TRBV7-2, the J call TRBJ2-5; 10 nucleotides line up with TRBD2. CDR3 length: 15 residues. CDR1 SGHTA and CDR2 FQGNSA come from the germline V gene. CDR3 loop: CASSRALAGTETQCF. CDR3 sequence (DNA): TGTGCCAGCAGCCGGGCACTAGCGGGAACGGAGACCCAGTGCTTC.

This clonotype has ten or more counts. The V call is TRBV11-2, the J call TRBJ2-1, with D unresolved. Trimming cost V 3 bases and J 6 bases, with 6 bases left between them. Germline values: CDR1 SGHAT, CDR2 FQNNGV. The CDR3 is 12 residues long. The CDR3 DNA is TGTGCCAGCAGCTTGGCACTCAATGAGCAGTTCTTC. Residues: CASSLALNEQFF.

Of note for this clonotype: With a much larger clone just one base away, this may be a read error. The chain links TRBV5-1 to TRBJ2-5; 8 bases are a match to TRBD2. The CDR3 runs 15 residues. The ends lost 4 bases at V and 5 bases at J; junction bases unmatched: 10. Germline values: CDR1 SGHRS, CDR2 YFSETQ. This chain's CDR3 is CASSRGLDVSETQYF. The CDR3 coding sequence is TGCGCCAGCAGCAGGGGACTAGATGTCTCGGAGACCCAGTACTTC.

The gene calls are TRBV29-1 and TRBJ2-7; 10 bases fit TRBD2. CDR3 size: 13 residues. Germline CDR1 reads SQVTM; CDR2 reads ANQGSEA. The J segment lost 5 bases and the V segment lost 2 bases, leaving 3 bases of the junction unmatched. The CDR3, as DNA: TGCAGCGTTGAATCTAGCGGGAGCCACGAGCAGTACTTC. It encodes CSVESSGSHEQYF.

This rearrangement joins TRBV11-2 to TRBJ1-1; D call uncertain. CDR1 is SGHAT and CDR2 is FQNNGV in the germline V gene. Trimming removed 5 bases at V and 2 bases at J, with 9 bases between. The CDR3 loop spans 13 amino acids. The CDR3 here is CASSPRPNTEAFF. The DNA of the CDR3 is TGTGCCAGCAGCCCTCGCCCAAACACTGAAGCTTTCTTT.

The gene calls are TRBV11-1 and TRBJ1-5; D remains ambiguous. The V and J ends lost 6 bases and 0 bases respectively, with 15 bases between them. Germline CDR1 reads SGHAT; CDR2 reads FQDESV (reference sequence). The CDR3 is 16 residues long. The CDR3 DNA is TGTGCCAGCAGTTTTTCAAACAGTTATAGCAATCAGCCCCAGCATTTT. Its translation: CASSFSNSYSNQPQHF.

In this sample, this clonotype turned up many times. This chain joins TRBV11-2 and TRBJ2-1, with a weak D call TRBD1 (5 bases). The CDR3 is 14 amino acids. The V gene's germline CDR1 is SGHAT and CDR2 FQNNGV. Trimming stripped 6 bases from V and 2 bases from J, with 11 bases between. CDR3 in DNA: TGTGCCAGCAGGCCTGACAGAGCCTACAATGAGCAGTTCTTC. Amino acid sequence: CASRPDRAYNEQFF.

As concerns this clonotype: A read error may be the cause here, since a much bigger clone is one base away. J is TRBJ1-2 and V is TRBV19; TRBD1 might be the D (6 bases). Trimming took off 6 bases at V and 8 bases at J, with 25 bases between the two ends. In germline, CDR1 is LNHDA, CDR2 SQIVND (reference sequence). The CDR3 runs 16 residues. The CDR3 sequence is CASSKSKQGEGGGYTF. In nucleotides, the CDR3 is TGTGCCAGTAGCAAGAGTAAACAGGGAGAGGGCGGAGGCTACACCTTC.

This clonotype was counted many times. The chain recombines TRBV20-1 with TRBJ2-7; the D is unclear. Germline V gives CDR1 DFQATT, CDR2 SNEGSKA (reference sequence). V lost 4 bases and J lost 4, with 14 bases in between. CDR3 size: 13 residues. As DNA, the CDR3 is TGCAGTGCTATCGATCCGGGCCATTACGAGCAGTACTTC. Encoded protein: CSAIDPGHYEQYF.

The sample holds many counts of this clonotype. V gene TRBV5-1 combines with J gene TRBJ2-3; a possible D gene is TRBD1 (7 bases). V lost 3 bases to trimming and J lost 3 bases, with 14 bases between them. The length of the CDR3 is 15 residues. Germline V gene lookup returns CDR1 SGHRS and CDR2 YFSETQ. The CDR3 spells CASSSSGGRTDTQYF. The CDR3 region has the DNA TGCGCCAGCAGCTCGTCAGGGGGGCGGACAGATACGCAGTATTTT.

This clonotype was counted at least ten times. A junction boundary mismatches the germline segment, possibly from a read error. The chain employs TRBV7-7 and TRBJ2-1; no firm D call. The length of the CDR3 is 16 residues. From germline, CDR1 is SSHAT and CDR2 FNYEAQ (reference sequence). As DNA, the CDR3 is TGTGCTAGCAGCTTAAACGGGCTTAGCTCCTACAATGAGCAGTTCTTC. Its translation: CASSLNGLSSYNEQFF.

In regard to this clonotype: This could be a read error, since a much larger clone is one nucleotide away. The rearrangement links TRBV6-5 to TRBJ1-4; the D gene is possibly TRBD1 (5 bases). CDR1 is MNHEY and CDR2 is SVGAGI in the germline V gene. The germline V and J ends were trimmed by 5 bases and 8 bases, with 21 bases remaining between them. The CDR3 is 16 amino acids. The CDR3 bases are TGTGCCAGCAGTCGGTTTGGGACGCCGAGAGGGGAAAAACTGTTTTTT. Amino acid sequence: CASSRFGTPRGEKLFF.

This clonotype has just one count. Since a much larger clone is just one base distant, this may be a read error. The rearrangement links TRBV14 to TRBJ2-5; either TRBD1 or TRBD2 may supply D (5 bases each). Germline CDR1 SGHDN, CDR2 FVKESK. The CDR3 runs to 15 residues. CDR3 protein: CASSPGASDQETRYF. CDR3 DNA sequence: TGTGCCAGCAGCCCCGGGGCCTCCGACCAAGAGACCCGGTACTTC. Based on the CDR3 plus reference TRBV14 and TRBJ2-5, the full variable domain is EAGVTQFPSHSVIEKGQTVTLRCDPISGHDNLYWYRRVMGKEIKFLLHFVKESKQDESGMPNNRFLAERTGGTYSTLKVQPAELEDSGVYFCASSPGASDQETRYFGPGTRLLVL.

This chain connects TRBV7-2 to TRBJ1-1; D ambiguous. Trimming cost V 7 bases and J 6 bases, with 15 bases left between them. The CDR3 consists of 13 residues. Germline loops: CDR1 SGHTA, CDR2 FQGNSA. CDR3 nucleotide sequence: TGTGCCAGCACCCTCACCTTTACTGCTGAAGCTTTCTTT. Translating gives CASTLTFTAEAFF.